These T cell receptor beta chains were read from a single sample in a study of cytomegalovirus exposure and HLA in healthy donors. TCRdb keeps only in-frame clones here, not all; method: immunoSEQ multiplex PCR. The profile shows around 65,000 clones, over 90% of them singletons. The sequenced sample was PBMCs. These receptors were obtained from a young man in good health and CMV-seropositive. Each CDR3 is given with its conserved first and last residue.

>TRBJ2-1|TRBV4-1
CASSQEAPLDNEQFF
>TRBJ2-7|TRBV29-1
CSVAGTSGSYEQYF
>TRBJ1-1|TRBV6-6
CASSYSREYTEAFF
>TRBJ2-3|TRBV5-1
CASSSGLTSGRARTDTQYF
>TRBJ1-2|TRBV6-5
CASGSASGDYGYTF
>TRBJ2-1|TRBV4-2
CASSQEVTSGRNEQFF
>TRBJ2-1|TRBV5-5
CASSPPLSGSSYNEQFF
>TRBJ1-2|TRBV7-6
CASSFGFRQGANYGYTF
>TRBJ2-7|TRBV4-2
CASSQDSSGTYEQYF
>TRBJ2-3|TRBV2
CASSLLSGRRMDTQYF
>TRBJ2-5|TRBV6-5
CASSYSMLAETQYF
>TRBJ1-1|TRBV27
CASRQARRPNTEAFF
>TRBJ1-1|TRBV28
CASSFIKNTEAFF
>TRBJ2-7|TRBV5-4
CASRSLAGGPGGEQYF
>TRBJ1-5|TRBV6-4
CASSPGDQPQHF
>TRBJ2-3|TRBV28
CASSSIGQGNTDTQYF
>TRBJ2-1|TRBV9
CASSVGPRDNEQFF
>TRBJ2-7|TRBV28
CASSTTGGSDEQYF
>TRBJ2-3|TRBV30
CAWSGLAGGIPRPFTDTQYF
>TRBJ1-2|TRBV11-2
CASSFTAGARAGDGYTF
>TRBJ2-7|TRBV2
CASSEAGTGGDYEQYF
>TRBJ2-7|TRBV6-5
CASGRTYEQYF
>TRBJ2-7|TRBV4-2
CASSQVQGPYEQYF
>TRBJ2-7|TRBV27
CASTLVGGAEQYF
>TRBJ2-3|TRBV6-6
CASFLTDTQYF
>TRBJ1-1|TRBV30
CAWGRRSTEAFF
>TRBJ2-7|TRBV7-2
CASSPSGTPYEQYF
>TRBJ1-5|TRBV28
CASSLTLLRGDVSQPQHF
>TRBJ2-1|TRBV19
CASSIRSGGTYNEQFF
>TRBJ2-6|TRBV28
CASSPGGSGANVLTF
>TRBJ1-4|TRBV5-1
CASSSGTGGEKLFF
>TRBJ2-5|TRBV27
CASSLTLLGGEGQETQYF
>TRBJ2-7|TRBV28
CASSPHSKAGGPSNEQYF
>TRBJ1-2|TRBV11-2
CASSLEGTYYGYTF
>TRBJ2-5|TRBV29-1
CSAGQGGQYF
>TRBJ2-5|TRBV6-6
CASSAGGAKETQYF
>TRBJ2-7|TRBV11-2
CASSLDIASTYEQYF
>TRBJ1-2|TRBV19
CASSMALYPTGVEGYTF